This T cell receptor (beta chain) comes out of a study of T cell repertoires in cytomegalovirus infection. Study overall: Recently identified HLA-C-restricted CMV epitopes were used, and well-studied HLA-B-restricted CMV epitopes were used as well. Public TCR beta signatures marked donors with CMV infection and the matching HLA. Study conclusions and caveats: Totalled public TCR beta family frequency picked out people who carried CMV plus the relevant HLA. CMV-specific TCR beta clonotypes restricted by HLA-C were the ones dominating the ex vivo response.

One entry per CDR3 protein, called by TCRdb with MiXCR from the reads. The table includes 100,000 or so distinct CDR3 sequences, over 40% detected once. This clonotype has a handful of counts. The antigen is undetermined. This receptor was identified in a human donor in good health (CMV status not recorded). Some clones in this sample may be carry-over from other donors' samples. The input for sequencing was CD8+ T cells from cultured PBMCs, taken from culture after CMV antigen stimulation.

CDR3 region: CASSLIAGSYEQYF. The CDR3 nucleotides read TGTGCCAGCAGCTTAATCGCAGGGTCCTACGAGCAGTACTTC. V is TRBV7-6 and J is TRBJ2-7; tentative D call: TRBD1 (5 bases). The CDR3 loop spans 14 amino acids. Looked up from germline, CDR1 is SGHVS and CDR2 is FNYEAQ. The V and J ends lost 2 bases and 1 base respectively, with 9 bases between them. Together with reference TRBV7-6 and TRBJ2-7, the CDR3 gives the full variable domain: GAGVSQSPRYKVTKRGQDVALRCDPISGHVSLYWYRQALGQGPEFLTYFNYEAQQDKSGLPNDRFSAERPEGSISTLTIQRTEQRDSAMYRCASSLIAGSYEQYFGPGTRLTVT.